These 13 T cell receptor beta chains originate from one sample sequenced in a study of Ad26.COV2.S vaccination and SARS-CoV-2 variants. Treatment given: about 20 received Ad26.COV2.S at low or high dose, single or two shots; several received placebo; per-sample allocation not given. Sampling was performed 63 days after the first vaccine or placebo injection. Only in-frame clones appear in the TCRdb table, and some are missing; sequencing was by immunoSEQ multiplex PCR. There are about 410,000 clones in the sample; around nine tenths occur only once, and roughly 3% lies in the top ten. The material was peripheral blood, obtained in a trial of Ad26.COV2.S vaccine versus placebo. Source of these receptors: a person aged 18-65 years who received the Ad26.COV2.S COVID-19 vaccine or a placebo.

Turning to this clone: This may be a read error: a much more frequent sequence differs by one nucleotide. The gene calls are TRBV7-9 and TRBJ1-5; no clear D. This CDR3 spans 12 amino acids. The V end lost 5 bases, the J end lost 0 bases, and 2 bases lay between the germline ends. Per the germline V gene, CDR1 is SEHNR and CDR2 is FQNEAQ (reference sequence). CDR3 loop: CASSHSNQPQHF. The CDR3 DNA is TGTGCCAGCAGCCATAGCAATCAGCCCCAGCATTTT.

The chain carries TRBV7-8 and TRBJ1-2; possibly TRBD1 for D (6 bases). The CDR3 consists of 16 residues. The germline V and J ends were trimmed by 5 bases and 8 bases, with 24 bases remaining between them. Per the germline V gene, CDR1 is SGHVS and CDR2 is FQNEAQ. The CDR3 protein is CASSPLRFQGTRGYTF. CDR3 DNA sequence: TGTGCCAGCAGCCCCTTAAGATTTCAGGGGACGCGAGGCTACACCTTC.

The gene calls are TRBV29-1 and TRBJ1-1; the D gene is possibly TRBD1 (5 bases). Trimming took 5 bases from V and 4 from J, leaving 14 bases between them. CDR1 and CDR2 from the germline V gene are SQVTM and ANQGSEA. CDR3 length equals 13 residues. The chain's CDR3 is CSVKGVLGTEAFF. The CDR3 DNA follows: TGCAGCGTTAAAGGGGTACTGGGCACTGAAGCTTTCTTT.

This chain joins TRBV5-5 and TRBJ2-3; weak D call: TRBD2 (6 bases). The CDR3 consists of 13 residues. Germline CDR1 is SGHKS and CDR2 is YYEKEE (reference sequence). Trimming took 0 bases from V and 6 from J, leaving 8 bases between them. The CDR3 protein is CASSLGEEDTQYF. CDR3 bases: TGTGCCAGCAGCTTGGGGGAGGAGGATACGCAGTATTTT.

This chain joins TRBV3-1 (or the pseudogene TRBV3-2) and TRBJ1-2, with a weak D call TRBD1 (5 bases). Germline CDR1 is LGHDT and CDR2 is YNNKEL (reference sequence). V was clipped by 0 bases and J by 2 bases, with 10 bases between them. CDR3 length: 15 residues. The CDR3 nucleotides are TGTGCCAGCAGCCAAGATCGTGCAGGGAACTATGGCTACACCTTC. This gives the protein CASSQDRAGNYGYTF.

The chain is built from TRBV19 and TRBJ2-1; either TRBD1 or TRBD2 may fit D (5 bases each). CDR3 size: 15 residues. V shed 4 bases and J shed 4 bases, with 14 bases lying between them. Looked up from germline, CDR1 is LNHDA and CDR2 is SQIVND (reference sequence). This CDR3 reads CASSSRDDNYNEQFF. In DNA form, the CDR3 reads TGTGCCAGTAGTAGCCGGGACGACAATTACAATGAGCAGTTCTTC.

The chain recombines TRBV7-2 with TRBJ1-1, with D maybe TRBD1 (5 bases). Trimming took 4 bases from V and 2 from J, leaving 11 bases between them. CDR1 is SGHTA and CDR2 is FQGNSA in the germline V gene. This CDR3 has 14 residues. CDR3 DNA: TGTGCCAGCAGCTCCTCGGGGGGAAACACTGAAGCTTTCTTT. This encodes CASSSSGGNTEAFF.

The rearrangement uses TRBV5-4 and TRBJ1-1, with D uncertain. This CDR3 region has 12 residues. Germline CDR1 and CDR2: SGHNT and YYREEE (reference sequence). V was clipped by 2 bases and J by 11 bases, with 13 bases between them. The CDR3 loop is CASSFLGSGAFF. CDR3 bases: TGTGCCAGCAGCTTTTTGGGCAGTGGTGCTTTCTTT.

V usage is TRBV5-1 and J usage is TRBJ2-1, with TRBD2 matching 7 bases. V lost 1 base and J lost 5; bases outside the gene matches: 12. Germline CDR1 SGHRS, CDR2 YFSETQ. The CDR3 sequence is 17 residues long. The CDR3 sequence is CASSLRVLSRGDNEQFF. CDR3 nucleotide sequence: TGCGCCAGCAGCTTGAGGGTCCTAAGCCGGGGGGACAATGAGCAGTTCTTC.

J is TRBJ2-1 and V is TRBV9, with 7 nucleotides matching TRBD2. Germline trimming cut 2 bases from V and 4 bases from J; bases unmatched to any gene: 6. This CDR3 is 15 amino acids long. Germline V gene sequence: CDR1 SGDLS, CDR2 YYNGEE. CDR3 DNA sequence: TGTGCCAGCAGCGTTGCTAGCGGCCTTTACAATGAGCAGTTCTTC. It yields the protein CASSVASGLYNEQFF.

The rearrangement links TRBV6-6 to TRBJ2-1; 13 nucleotides align to TRBD2. V lost 6 bases, J lost 9 bases, and 8 bases stayed unmatched. Germline values: CDR1 MNHNY, CDR2 SVGAGI (reference sequence). This CDR3 contains 15 residues. The CDR3 DNA reads TGTGCCAGCAGACCTACTAGCGGGGGGGCCTCTGAGCAGTTCTTC. Translating it yields CASRPTSGGASEQFF.

The rearrangement uses TRBV10-3 and TRBJ2-3; 8 bases map to TRBD2. CDR3 size: 13 residues. The trim removed 2 bases at V and 5 bases at J, leaving 0 bases unmatched. CDR1 is ENHRY, CDR2 SYGVKD, per germline. The CDR3 sequence is CAISETSGDTQYF. CDR3 nucleotide sequence: TGTGCCATCAGTGAGACTAGCGGAGATACGCAGTATTTT.

V and J are TRBV6-5 and TRBJ1-5; D gene uncertain. This CDR3 has 15 residues. The germline V gene encodes CDR1 MNHEY and CDR2 SVGAGI. Trimming left V 8 bases short and J 1 base short, with 15 bases between. The CDR3 DNA reads TGTGCCAGCGACACCGGGTATTGGAGCAATCAGCCCCAGCATTTT. Its translation is CASDTGYWSNQPQHF.